The 5 T cell receptor beta chains below all came from one sample that was sequenced in a study of post-analysis software for immune sequencing data. Their specific antigens are unknown. Overall study results and limits: Roughly five TRBV segments were significantly more frequent in patients than in controls. TRBV5-6, TRBV5-1 and TRBV20-1 were among these segments.

Libraries were made from TCR beta cDNA, and they carried unique molecular identifiers. TCRdb re-called the PCR reads through MiXCR, storing one row per CDR3 protein. The table shows hundreds of thousands of distinct CDR3 sequences, with 30% to 45% occurring only once. The sequenced sample consisted of blood. The receptors originated from a girl aged 2-10 years with multiple sclerosis.

This CDR3 is CASITGASGNNEQFF. The CDR3 DNA is TGTGCCAGCATAACGGGGGCTAGCGGAAACAATGAGCAGTTCTTC. The chain combines TRBV6-2 or TRBV6-3 with TRBJ2-1; tentatively, D is TRBD2 (7 bases). Germline V gene sequence: CDR1 MNHEY, CDR2 SVGEGT. This CDR3 has 15 amino acids. Between the trimmed V and J ends, which lost 7 bases and 5 bases, there was a span of 18 bases.

V is TRBV5-6 and J is TRBJ2-5, with TRBD2 identical over 9 bases. The CDR3 covers 14 residues. V shed 4 bases, J shed 3 bases, and the junction held 4 bases outside the gene matches. Germline CDR1 and CDR2: SGHDT and YYEEEE. The CDR3 sequence is CASSLIAGEETQYF. DNA for the CDR3: TGTGCCAGCAGCCTGATAGCGGGAGAAGAGACCCAGTACTTC.

The chain combines TRBV10-3 with TRBJ1-1; a weak D match, TRBD1 (5 bases). V gave up 6 bases and J gave up 8 bases, with 22 bases separating them. CDR1 is ENHRY and CDR2 is SYGVKD in the germline V gene. The CDR3 consists of 15 residues. DNA of the CDR3: TGTGCCATCAGCCTGGGACGCGCCGAGGGATTCGAAGCTTTCTTT. The encoded protein is CAISLGRAEGFEAFF.

The chain couples TRBV29-1 to TRBJ2-7, with D possibly TRBD1 on 5 matching bases. This CDR3 has 14 residues. V was trimmed by 5 bases and J by 0 bases, leaving 14 bases between them. The germline CDR1 and CDR2 sequences are SQVTM and ANQGSEA. For the CDR3, the DNA is TGCAGCGTTTCAACCGCAGGGCCCTCCTACGAGCAGTACTTC. Its translation: CSVSTAGPSYEQYF.

This clonotype was seen a few times. The V call is TRBV9, the J call TRBJ1-2; maybe TRBD1 (6 bases). V shed 5 bases and J shed 7 bases, with 33 bases lying between them. From germline, CDR1 is SGDLS and CDR2 YYNGEE. The CDR3 covers 19 residues. As DNA, the CDR3 is TGTGCCAGCAGTAATCCTTCGGCCGCTACGGACAGTGGAGTAGTTGGCTACACCTTC. Protein product: CASSNPSAATDSGVVGYTF.